These 22 T cell receptor beta chains came from one sample sequenced in a study of Ad26.COV2.S vaccination and SARS-CoV-2 variants. Treatment described: around 19 received Ad26.COV2.S at low or high dose, single or two shots; 5 received placebo; per-sample allocation not given. Samples were taken on day 63 after the first vaccine or placebo injection. Method: immunoSEQ multiplex PCR; TCRdb's copy keeps in-frame clones and lacks some. The sample yields around 500,000 clones, about nine tenths seen once. This specimen was peripheral blood, taken in a trial of Ad26.COV2.S vaccine versus placebo. All receptors derive from a person aged 18-65 years who received the Ad26.COV2.S COVID-19 vaccine or a placebo.

The chain joins TRBV5-4 to TRBJ2-5; 9 bases are a match to TRBD2. The CDR3 extends over 17 amino acids. The germline V gene encodes CDR1 SGHNT and CDR2 YYREEE (reference sequence). With V trimmed by 0 bases and J by 2 bases, 8 bases remained unmatched. The CDR3 is CASSLVKLAGKQETQYF. In nucleotides, the CDR3 is TGTGCCAGCAGCTTGGTAAAGCTAGCGGGGAAACAAGAGACCCAGTACTTC.

The V and J genes are TRBV9 and TRBJ2-3; 9 nucleotides line up with TRBD2. V was clipped by 3 bases and J by 0 bases; unmatched bases: 11. The CDR3 sequence is 18 residues long. Germline V CDR1 and CDR2: SGDLS, YYNGEE. The CDR3 here is CASSGASGEKLSTDTQYF. Written as DNA, the CDR3 is TGTGCCAGCAGCGGCGCTAGCGGGGAAAAACTAAGCACAGATACGCAGTATTTT.

The CDR3 loop is CAISAGPGNQPQHF. In DNA form, the CDR3 reads TGTGCCATCAGCGCAGGCCCCGGCAATCAGCCCCAGCATTTT. V is TRBV10-3 and J is TRBJ1-5; no definite D call. CDR3 length: 14 residues. CDR1 and CDR2 (germline): ENHRY, SYGVKD. Trimming stripped 6 bases from V and 2 bases from J, with 11 bases between.

The CDR3 region is CASKAGTNYGYTF. DNA for the CDR3: TGTGCCAGTAAGGCAGGGACTAACTATGGCTACACCTTC. This sequence joins TRBV19 and TRBJ1-2, with TRBD1 as a possible D gene (5 bases). This CDR3 spans 13 amino acids. Trimming removed 7 bases from V and 0 bases from J, with 9 bases in between. The V gene's germline CDR1 is LNHDA and CDR2 SQIVND (reference sequence).

This sequence joins TRBV28 and TRBJ2-5; no reliable D call. CDR3 length equals 13 residues. Germline CDR1 MDHEN, CDR2 SYDVKM. Deletions cut 1 base from V and 2 bases from J, with 5 bases between. In DNA form, the CDR3 reads TGTGCCAGCAGTTTATTGGGGCAAGAGACCCAGTACTTC. This codes for CASSLLGQETQYF.

The CDR3: CASGLAAGELFF. Here the CDR3 DNA reads TGTGCATCAGGACTAGCGGCCGGGGAGCTGTTTTTT. V is TRBV30 and J is TRBJ2-2; TRBD2 agrees at 10 bases. The CDR3 covers 12 residues. Germline CDR1 GTSNPN, CDR2 SVGIG (reference sequence).

The chain links TRBV19 to TRBJ2-7; D perhaps matches TRBD1 (5 bases). CDR3 length: 17 amino acids. Trimming took off 4 bases at V and 0 bases at J, with 19 bases between the two ends. The germline V gene encodes CDR1 LNHDA and CDR2 SQIVND (reference sequence). The CDR3 DNA sequence: TGTGCCAGTAGTACTATAGCAGGGTCAAAGGGCTCCTACGAGCAGTACTTC. Translating gives CASSTIAGSKGSYEQYF.

The chain links TRBV7-2 to TRBJ2-7; the match to TRBD1 covers 8 bases. J gave up 5 bases and V 4 bases, and 7 bases lay outside the gene matches. The CDR3 has 14 residues. CDR1 is SGHTA and CDR2 is FQGNSA in the germline V gene. Here the CDR3 reads CASSSIDRGHEQYF. The DNA of the CDR3 is TGTGCCAGCAGCTCCATTGACAGGGGCCACGAGCAGTACTTC.

V gene TRBV29-1 combines with J gene TRBJ2-7, with TRBD2 matching over 11 bases. Germline loops: CDR1 SQVTM, CDR2 ANQGSEA. V lost 6 bases, J lost 0 bases, and 10 bases stayed unmatched. The CDR3 has 16 amino acids. The CDR3 here is CSVVLLGLAASYEQYF. The CDR3 bases are TGCAGCGTAGTTCTATTGGGACTAGCGGCCTCCTACGAGCAGTACTTC.

This chain links TRBV15 with TRBJ1-1; D is uncertain. Germline V gene sequence: CDR1 LNHNV, CDR2 YYDKDF (reference sequence). The CDR3 covers 15 residues. Trimming shortened V by 0 bases and J by 1 base, and 9 bases separated the two germline ends. The CDR3 nucleotides are TGTGCCACCAGCAGAGATCGACACCCGAACACTGAAGCTTTCTTT. The encoded protein is CATSRDRHPNTEAFF.

This clone was recorded only once. The chain carries TRBV3-1 (or the pseudogene TRBV3-2) and TRBJ1-1; the D is unclear. This CDR3 is 15 amino acids long. Germline V gene sequence: CDR1 LGHDT, CDR2 YNNKEL (reference sequence). Trimming took off 1 base at V and 4 bases at J, with 13 bases between the two ends. The CDR3 sequence: CASSQGWQITTEAFF. The CDR3, as DNA: TGTGCCAGCAGCCAAGGGTGGCAAATTACCACTGAAGCTTTCTTT.

The chain uses TRBV21-1 and TRBJ1-5; the table's D call TRBD1 went unverified against the DNA. TRBV21-1 constitutes a pseudogene. This CDR3 has 16 amino acids. DNA of the CDR3: TGTGCCAGGCCCCGGGGACAGGCCGAGATCAATCAGCCCCAGCATTTT. Translating gives CARPRGQAEINQPQHF.

In the case of this clone: Other DNA sequences from this sample encode an identical CDR3 as well. V usage is TRBV5-4 and J usage is TRBJ2-3; 9 bases fit TRBD2. The CDR3 totals 15 residues. The germline V gene encodes CDR1 SGHNT and CDR2 YYREEE (reference sequence). Trimming removed 2 bases from V and 1 base from J; junction bases left unmatched: 2. The CDR3 loop is CASSLAGGRTDTQYF. The CDR3 nucleotides read TGTGCCAGCAGCTTAGCGGGAGGCCGCACAGATACGCAGTATTTT. The whole variable domain, remainder taken from reference TRBV5-4 and TRBJ2-3, is ETGVTQSPTHLIKTRGQQVTLRCSSQSGHNTVSWYQQALGQGPQFIFQYYREEENGRGNFPPRFSGLQFPNYSSELNVNALELDDSALYLCASSLAGGRTDTQYFGPGTRLTVL.

The rearrangement joins TRBV28 to TRBJ2-3, with 9 bases that match TRBD1. Germline loops: CDR1 MDHEN, CDR2 SYDVKM. This CDR3 has 15 amino acids. V lost 7 bases to trimming and J lost 4 bases; unmatched junction nucleotides: 9. CDR3 protein: CASTQGTGRPDTQYF. The CDR3, as DNA: TGTGCCAGCACACAAGGGACAGGGAGGCCAGATACGCAGTATTTT.

This clone was seen a handful of times. The chain combines TRBV19 with TRBJ1-1, with D hard to call. This CDR3 has 14 amino acids. Germline values: CDR1 LNHDA, CDR2 SQIVND (reference sequence). The germline V and J ends were trimmed by 3 bases and 1 base, with 9 bases remaining between them. The CDR3 DNA is TGTGCCAGTAGTATCGTGGTAGGGAACACTGAAGCTTTCTTT. As protein: CASSIVVGNTEAFF.

This clone was seen a single time. V usage is TRBV25-1 and J usage is TRBJ2-1, with 9 bases lining up with TRBD2. Germline CDR1 is MGHDK and CDR2 is SYGVNS. The CDR3 covers 18 residues. The V gene end was trimmed by 4 bases and the J gene end by 0 bases; junction bases not matched to a gene: 10. CDR3 nucleotides: TGTGCCAGCAGTGGAGGGGGCATTAGCGGGAGCTCCTACAATGAGCAGTTCTTC. It yields the protein CASSGGGISGSSYNEQFF.

This sequence joins TRBV25-1 and TRBJ1-2; TRBD1 matches at 11 bases. Trimming cost V 7 bases and J 8 bases; bases outside gene matches: 6. The CDR3 runs 13 residues. The germline V gene has CDR1 MGHDK and CDR2 SYGVNS. CDR3 residues: CASTGDRGKGYTF. The CDR3, as DNA: TGTGCCAGCACCGGGGACAGGGGGAAGGGCTACACCTTC.

The J gene is TRBJ2-2, the V gene TRBV9; weak D call: TRBD2 (6 bases). The V end was cut by 0 bases, the J end by 5 bases, with 8 bases between. This CDR3 has 14 residues. CDR1 is SGDLS, CDR2 YYNGEE, per germline. CDR3 residues: CASSVETRTGELFF. The CDR3 DNA reads TGTGCCAGCAGCGTAGAGACTAGAACCGGGGAGCTGTTTTTT.

The V and J genes are TRBV30 and TRBJ1-2; TRBD1 matches 8 bases. The CDR3 consists of 12 residues. In germline, CDR1 is GTSNPN, CDR2 SVGIG (reference sequence). With V trimmed by 7 bases and J by 8 bases, 9 bases remained unmatched. As DNA, the CDR3 is TGTGCCTCCCAGGGGGCGACGTACGGCTACACCTTC. Protein: CASQGATYGYTF.

V is TRBV7-2 and J is TRBJ1-6, with a possible D match to TRBD1 (5 bases). The CDR3 loop spans 14 amino acids. The germline gives CDR1 SGHTA, CDR2 FQGNSA. The V end was cut by 5 bases, the J end by 7 bases, with 12 bases between. In nucleotides, the CDR3 is TGTGCCAGCAGCCCCGACAGTCCGAATTCACCCCTCCACTTT. This translates into CASSPDSPNSPLHF.

The chain has TRBV5-5 and TRBJ1-4; D is undetermined. The germline V gene encodes CDR1 SGHKS and CDR2 YYEKEE (reference sequence). Deletions cut 0 bases from V and 8 bases from J, with 11 bases between. This CDR3 contains 14 residues. The CDR3 DNA sequence: TGTGCCAGCAGCTTGGGACTTCGAGGGGAAAAACTGTTTTTT. Residues: CASSLGLRGEKLFF.

The gene calls are TRBV6-5 and TRBJ1-1, with D unclear. Germline V gene sequence: CDR1 MNHEY, CDR2 SVGAGI. This CDR3 contains 11 residues. Deletions cut 7 bases from V and 6 bases from J, with 9 bases between. The chain's CDR3 is CASMPRAEAFF. CDR3 DNA: TGTGCCAGCATGCCCCGGGCTGAAGCTTTCTTT.